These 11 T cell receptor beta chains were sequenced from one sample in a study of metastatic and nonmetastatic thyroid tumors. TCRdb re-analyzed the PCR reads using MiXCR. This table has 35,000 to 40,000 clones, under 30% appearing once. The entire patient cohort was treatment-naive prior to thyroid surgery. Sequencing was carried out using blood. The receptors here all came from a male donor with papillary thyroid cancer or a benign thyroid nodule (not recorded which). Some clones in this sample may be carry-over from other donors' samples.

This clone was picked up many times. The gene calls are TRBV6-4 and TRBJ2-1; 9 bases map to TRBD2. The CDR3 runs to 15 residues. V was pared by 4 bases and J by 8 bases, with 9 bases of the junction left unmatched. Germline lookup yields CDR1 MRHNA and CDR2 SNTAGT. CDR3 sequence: CASSGGAGGLDEQFF. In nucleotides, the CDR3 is TGTGCCAGCAGTGGGGGGGCGGGAGGGCTGGATGAGCAGTTCTTC.

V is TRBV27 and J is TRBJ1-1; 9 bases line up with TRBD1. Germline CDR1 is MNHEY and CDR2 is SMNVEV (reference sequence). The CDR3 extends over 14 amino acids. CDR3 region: CVRTGDIQNTEAFF. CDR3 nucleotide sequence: TGTGTCAGGACAGGGGATATTCAGAACACTGAAGCTTTCTTT.

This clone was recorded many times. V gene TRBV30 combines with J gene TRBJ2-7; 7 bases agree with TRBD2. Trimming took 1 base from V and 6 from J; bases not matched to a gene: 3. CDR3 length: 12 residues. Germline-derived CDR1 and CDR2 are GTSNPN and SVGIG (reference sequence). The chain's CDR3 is CAWSGGGSEQYF. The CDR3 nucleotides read TGTGCCTGGAGTGGGGGGGGAAGCGAGCAGTACTTC.

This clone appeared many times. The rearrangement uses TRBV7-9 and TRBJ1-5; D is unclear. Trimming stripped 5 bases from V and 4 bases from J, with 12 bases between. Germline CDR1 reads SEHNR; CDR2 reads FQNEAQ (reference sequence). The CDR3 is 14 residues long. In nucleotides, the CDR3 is TGTGCCAGCAGCGGTTGGACGGGGAATCAGCCCCAGCATTTT. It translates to CASSGWTGNQPQHF.

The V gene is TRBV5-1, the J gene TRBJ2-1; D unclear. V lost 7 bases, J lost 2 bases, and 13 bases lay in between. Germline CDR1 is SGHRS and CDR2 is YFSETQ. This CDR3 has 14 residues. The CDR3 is CASHGGPTYNEQFF. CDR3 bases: TGCGCCAGCCACGGCGGCCCAACCTACAATGAGCAGTTCTTC.

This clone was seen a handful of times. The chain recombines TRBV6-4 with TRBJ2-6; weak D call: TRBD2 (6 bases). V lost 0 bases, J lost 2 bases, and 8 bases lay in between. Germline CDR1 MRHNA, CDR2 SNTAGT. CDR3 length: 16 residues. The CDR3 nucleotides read TGTGCCAGCAGTGACTCGGGGGGTACTGGGGCCAACGTCCTGACTTTC. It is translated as CASSDSGGTGANVLTF.

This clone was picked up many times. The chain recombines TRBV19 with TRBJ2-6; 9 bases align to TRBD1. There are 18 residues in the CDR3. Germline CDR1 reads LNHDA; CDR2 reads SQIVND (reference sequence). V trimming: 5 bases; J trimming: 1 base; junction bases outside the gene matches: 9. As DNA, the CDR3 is TGTGCCAGTAGTTCACGGGACAGGGCGTTATCTGGGGCCAACGTCCTGACTTTC. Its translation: CASSSRDRALSGANVLTF.

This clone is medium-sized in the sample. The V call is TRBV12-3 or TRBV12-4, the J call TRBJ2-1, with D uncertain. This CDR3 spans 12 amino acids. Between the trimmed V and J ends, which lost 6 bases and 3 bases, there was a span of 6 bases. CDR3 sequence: CASSSDYNEQFF. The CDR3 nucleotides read TGTGCCAGCAGCTCGGACTACAATGAGCAGTTCTTC.

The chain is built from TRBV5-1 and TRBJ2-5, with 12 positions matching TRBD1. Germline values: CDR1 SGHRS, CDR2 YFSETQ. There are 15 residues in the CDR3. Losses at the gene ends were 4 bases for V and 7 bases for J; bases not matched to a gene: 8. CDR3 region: CASSQGTGGRGTQYF. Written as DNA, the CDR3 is TGCGCCAGCAGCCAAGGGACAGGGGGCAGGGGGACCCAGTACTTC.

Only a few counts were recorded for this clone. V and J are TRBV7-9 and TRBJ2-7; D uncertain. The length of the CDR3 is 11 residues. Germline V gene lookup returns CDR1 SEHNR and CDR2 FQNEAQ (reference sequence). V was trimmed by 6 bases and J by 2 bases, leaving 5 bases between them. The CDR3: CASRSPYEQYF. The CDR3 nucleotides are TGTGCCAGCAGAAGCCCCTACGAGCAGTACTTC.

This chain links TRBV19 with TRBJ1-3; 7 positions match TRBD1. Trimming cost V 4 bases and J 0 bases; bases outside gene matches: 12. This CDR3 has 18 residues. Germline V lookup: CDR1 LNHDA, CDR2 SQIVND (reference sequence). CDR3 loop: CASSTGRRDSLSGNTIYF. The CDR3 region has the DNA TGTGCCAGTAGTACCGGGCGGCGGGACAGCCTCTCTGGAAACACCATATATTTT.